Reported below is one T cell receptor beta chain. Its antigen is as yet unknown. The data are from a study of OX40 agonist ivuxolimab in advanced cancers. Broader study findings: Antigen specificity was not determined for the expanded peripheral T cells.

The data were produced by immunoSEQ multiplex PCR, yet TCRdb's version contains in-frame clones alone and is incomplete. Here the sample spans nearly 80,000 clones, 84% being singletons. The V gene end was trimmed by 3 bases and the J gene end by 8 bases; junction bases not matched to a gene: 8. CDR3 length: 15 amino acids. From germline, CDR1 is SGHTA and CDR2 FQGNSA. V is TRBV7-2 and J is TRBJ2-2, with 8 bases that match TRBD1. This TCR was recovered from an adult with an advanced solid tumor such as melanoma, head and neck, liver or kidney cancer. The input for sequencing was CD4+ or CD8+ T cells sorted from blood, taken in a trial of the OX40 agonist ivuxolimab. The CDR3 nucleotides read TGTGCCAGCAGCTTTGCGCAGGGGGCTCGAGGGGAGCTGTTTTTT. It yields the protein CASSFAQGARGELFF.